This T cell receptor (beta chain) came from a study of shared T cell receptors in the human thymus. Data came from immunoSEQ multiplex PCR; TCRdb stores just in-frame clones and leaves some out. The data contain roughly 710,000 clones, approximately 83% of them seen just once; the ten biggest clones take up roughly 0.01%. This CDR3 has 16 residues. The germline gives CDR1 KGHSH, CDR2 LQKENI. Deletions cut 3 bases from V and 3 bases from J, with 17 bases between. The data were also submitted as part of a second study, on human thymus T cells. That paper notes: Thymic samples were excised during corrective heart operations. Usage of V and J genes appeared biased in thymic and blood repertoires. Overlap was high between thymic repertoires from unrelated individuals, as reported in related research.

This rearrangement joins TRBV18 to TRBJ1-1; D is possibly TRBD1 (6 bases). The origin of this receptor is a girl less than two years old with a congenital heart defect. The material sequenced was thymocytes. The CDR3 is CASSPPLGRGDTEAFF. In nucleotides, the CDR3 is TGTGCCAGCTCACCCCCCCTCGGGAGGGGGGACACTGAAGCTTTCTTT.